This TCR beta chain was profiled in a study of Tregs in tolerant kidney transplant recipients. Worth noting for this clone: Antigen: not known. The CDR3 extends 3 residues past the end of the read, so its final part is completed from the germline J gene.

Study-level results: Activated donor B cell expansion appeared to reveal the most relevant donor-specific TCRbeta repertoire. For some patients, primers changed over time, blocking nucleotide-level comparison. Findings come from small patient numbers and require larger validation.

The method was immunoSEQ multiplex PCR; TCRdb's version includes in-frame clones alone and lacks a portion of them. This sample's table has 25,000 to 35,000 clones. In germline, CDR1 is DFQATT, CDR2 SNEGSKA (reference sequence). J gave up 0 bases and V 5 bases, and 14 bases lay outside the gene matches. CDR3 length: 17 amino acids. The rearrangement joins TRBV20-1 to TRBJ2-3, with 7 bases that match TRBD2. The sequenced sample was CD8+ T cells from blood, obtained before the transplant. The clonotype originates from a human donor who received a combined kidney and bone marrow transplant. CDR3 region: CSARLGLGSGSTDTQYF. CDR3 bases read: TGCAGTGCTCGTCTAGGGTTGGGTAGCGGGAGCACAGATACG.